This T cell receptor (beta chain) was recorded in a study of blood T cell repertoires in COVID-19. TCRdb's table, derived via immunoSEQ multiplex PCR, lists solely in-frame clones and lacks some. The repertoire has about 350,000 clones, about 87% of them found once; the top ten carry around 9.9%. CDR3 size: 15 residues. Germline V CDR1 and CDR2: SGHTA, FQGTGA. V gave up 1 base and J gave up 5 bases; unmatched junction bases: 2. Enrolment of Seattle patients took place during active infection, and they were followed longitudinally. The TCR originated in a young man with COVID-19, enrolled during active disease. The gene calls are TRBV7-3 and TRBJ2-2, with 9 bases identical to TRBD1. The specimen was peripheral blood. In DNA form, the CDR3 reads TGTGCCAGCAGCTTAAGGGGACAGGGTACCGGGGAGCTGTTTTTT. It specifies CASSLRGQGTGELFF.